The next 12 T cell receptor beta chains were all read from a single sample in a study of T-cell memory formation after mild COVID-19. TCRdb re-analysed the 5' RACE reads in MiXCR, keeping a single row per CDR3 protein. The table has under 200,000 distinct CDR3 sequences, 13% seen once; the top ten hold approximately 3.3%. The sequencing sample was made of PBMCs or a T cell subset sorted from them (not recorded which). Receptors originate from a man between 18 and 35 years old who had mild COVID-19 (a few samples of this study predate the infection). Cell type and time point are not known.

This clonotype was observed a handful of times. The chain is built from TRBV7-2 and TRBJ2-7; D unclear. Trimming removed 1 base from V and 0 bases from J, with 7 bases in between. Germline CDR1 reads SGHTA; CDR2 reads FQGNSA. The CDR3 totals 14 residues. CDR3 nucleotides: TGTGCCAGCAGCTTAGTGGCCAACTCCTACGAGCAGTACGTC. Translation: CASSLVANSYEQYV.

This clonotype appeared a few times. Sequence at one end of the junction differs from germline and may be a read error. The chain is built from TRBV7-9 and TRBJ2-3; 11 nucleotides agree with TRBD2. The germline V gene has CDR1 SEHNR and CDR2 FQNEAQ (reference sequence). This CDR3 contains 14 residues. As DNA, the CDR3 is TGTGCCAGCAGCATAGCGGGGGGGCAGGATACGCAGTATTTT. The encoded protein is CASSIAGGQDTQYF.

In this sample, this clonotype turned up a few times. The chain carries TRBV11-2 and TRBJ2-6; the D is unclear. The CDR3 extends over 18 amino acids. Germline CDR1 reads SGHAT; CDR2 reads FQNNGV. V lost 5 bases to trimming and J lost 5 bases, with 22 bases between them. The CDR3 is CASSHSPGRLARANVLTF. The CDR3 DNA reads TGTGCCAGCAGCCATAGCCCAGGACGGCTCGCCCGGGCCAACGTCCTGACTTTC.

This clonotype was seen only a few times. The chain has TRBV2 and TRBJ2-6; TRBD1 matches at 8 bases. Germline trimming cut 3 bases from V and 4 bases from J; bases unmatched to any gene: 8. Germline values: CDR1 SNHLY, CDR2 FYNNEI. CDR3 size: 17 residues. The CDR3: CASSERTGSGGANVLTF. The CDR3 DNA reads TGTGCCAGCAGTGAGCGGACAGGGAGTGGAGGGGCCAACGTCCTGACTTTC.

The gene calls are TRBV3-1 and TRBJ2-1; D not certain. This CDR3 is 18 amino acids long. The germline V gene has CDR1 LGHDT and CDR2 YNNKEL (reference sequence). The V and J ends lost 1 base and 0 bases respectively, with 16 bases between them. CDR3 sequence reads: CASSQGFATPSSYNEQFF. Here the CDR3 DNA reads TGTGCCAGCAGCCAAGGCTTCGCGACCCCAAGCTCCTACAATGAGCAGTTCTTC.

This clonotype turned up a few times. The chain recombines TRBV4-3 with TRBJ2-1; maybe TRBD2 (6 bases). Germline-derived CDR1 and CDR2 are LGHNA and YSLEER. V lost 2 bases and J 3 bases, leaving 14 bases between the germline ends. This CDR3 region has 16 residues. The CDR3: CASSQTTGDLYNEQFF. The CDR3 DNA is TGCGCCAGCAGCCAAACCACGGGGGACCTCTACAATGAGCAGTTCTTC.

The chain combines TRBV6-1 with TRBJ2-7; 7 positions match TRBD1. V was pared by 6 bases and J by 3 bases, with 5 bases of the junction left unmatched. This CDR3 comprises 13 residues. Germline V CDR1 and CDR2: MNHNS, SASEGT. The CDR3 sequence: CASRTGTNYEQYV. The CDR3 bases are TGTGCCAGCAGGACAGGGACAAACTACGAGCAGTACGTC.

In this sample, this clonotype turned up a few times. V is TRBV4-1 and J is TRBJ1-5; D unresolved. This CDR3 region has 13 residues. Per the germline V gene, CDR1 is MGHRA and CDR2 is YSYEKL. Trimming left V 1 base short and J 3 bases short, with 4 bases between. For the CDR3, the DNA is TGCGCCAGCAGCCAAGTCCCCAATCAGCCCCAGCATTTT. As protein: CASSQVPNQPQHF.

This rearrangement joins TRBV5-1 to TRBJ1-2, with TRBD1 identical over 8 bases. Germline V gives CDR1 SGHRS, CDR2 YFSETQ. The CDR3 runs 13 residues. V shed 4 bases and J 4 bases; nucleotides not matched to a gene: 3. The CDR3 DNA follows: TGCGCCAGCAGCCCGGACAGGGCCTATGGCTACACCTTC. Translating gives CASSPDRAYGYTF.

This clonotype was observed many times. The DNA for the CDR3 is TGTGCCAGCAGCCCTGACGGGAGCACAGATACGCAGTATTTT. Translated, it gives CASSPDGSTDTQYF. The genes are TRBV7-2 and TRBJ2-3; D is unresolved. V was clipped by 5 bases and J by 0 bases, with 9 bases between them. CDR3 length: 14 residues. Germline values: CDR1 SGHTA, CDR2 FQGNSA.

V gene TRBV7-2 combines with J gene TRBJ1-1, with D unresolved. Trimming removed 5 bases from V and 3 bases from J, with 7 bases in between. The CDR3 is 12 residues long. CDR1 and CDR2 (germline): SGHTA, FQGNSA. CDR3 amino acids: CASSTRDTEAFF. CDR3 sequence (DNA): TGTGCCAGCAGCACACGCGACACTGAAGCTTTCTTT.

This clonotype was seen a few times. This rearrangement joins TRBV4-1 to TRBJ2-7, with D possibly matching TRBD1 (5 bases). Germline V gene lookup returns CDR1 MGHRA and CDR2 YSYEKL. V lost 0 bases, J lost 3 bases, and 9 bases lay in between. The length of the CDR3 is 14 residues. CDR3 residues: CASSQDRVDYEQYF. CDR3 in DNA: TGCGCCAGCAGCCAAGACAGGGTAGACTACGAGCAGTACTTC.